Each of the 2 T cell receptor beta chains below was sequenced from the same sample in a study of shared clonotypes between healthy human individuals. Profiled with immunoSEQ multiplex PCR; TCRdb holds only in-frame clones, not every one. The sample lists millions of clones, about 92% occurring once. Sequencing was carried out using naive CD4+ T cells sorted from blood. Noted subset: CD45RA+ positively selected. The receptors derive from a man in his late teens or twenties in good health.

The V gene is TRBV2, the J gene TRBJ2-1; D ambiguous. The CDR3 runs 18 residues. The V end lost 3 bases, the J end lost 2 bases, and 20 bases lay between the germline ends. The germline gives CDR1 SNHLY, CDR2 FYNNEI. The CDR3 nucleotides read TGTGCCAGCAGTGACGGTGGCGGAATCCCTAGGACCTACAATGAGCAGTTCTTC. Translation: CASSDGGGIPRTYNEQFF.

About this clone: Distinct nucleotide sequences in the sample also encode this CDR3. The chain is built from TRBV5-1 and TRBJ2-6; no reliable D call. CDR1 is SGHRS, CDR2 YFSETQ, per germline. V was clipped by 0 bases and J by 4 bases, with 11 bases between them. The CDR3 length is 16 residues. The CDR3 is CASSLVLGPGANVLTF. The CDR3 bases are TGCGCCAGCAGCTTGGTTTTAGGGCCAGGGGCCAACGTCCTGACTTTC.